This T cell receptor (beta chain) was identified in a study of blood T cell repertoires in COVID-19. The wider study: The United States, Italy and Spain provided the acute and convalescent COVID-19 samples. PBMCs, B-cell-depleted T cells, or T cells were the source of the cDNA or gDNA that made up the material.

V was cut by 5 bases and J by 2 bases, with 17 bases left in between. The germline gives CDR1 SGHVS, CDR2 FNYEAQ. This CDR3 is built from 16 residues. Original processing methods: Reference gene primer amplification gave estimated nucleated cell counts. The method was immunoSEQ multiplex PCR; TCRdb's version includes in-frame clones alone and lacks a portion of them. The V and J calls and clone size are taken from that table; D and trimming were inferred from the DNA. The sample consists of 39,000 or so clones, about 89% of them appearing once. Sequencing was done on a sample of peripheral blood. The source is a human donor in a cohort sampled during active COVID-19. The chain has TRBV7-6 and TRBJ2-3, with D unclear. The CDR3 reads CASSPLLARNTDTQYF. The DNA for the CDR3 is TGTGCCAGCAGCCCTTTATTAGCCCGTAACACAGATACGCAGTATTTT.